This T cell receptor (beta chain) emerged from a study of shared clonotypes between healthy human individuals. This table comes from immunoSEQ multiplex PCR, and its TCRdb copy is limited to in-frame clones, with some not included. The sample holds just over 2,000,000 clones, roughly 94% seen once. Naive CD8 populations comprised CD45RO-negative cells positively selected for CCR7, excluding terminally differentiated effector memory CD45RA+ cells. Material for sequencing was naive CD8+ T cells sorted from blood. This clonotype was obtained from a man younger than 35 in good health.

CDR3 bases: TGTGCCAGCAGCGCATCGAGCTCCTACGAGCAGTACTTC. Its translation is CASSASSSYEQYF. This rearrangement joins TRBV5-6 to TRBJ2-7; D call uncertain. Trimming pared 4 bases from V and 0 bases from J, leaving 8 bases between. The CDR3 is 13 amino acids. Germline loops: CDR1 SGHDT, CDR2 YYEEEE.